This is a list of T cell receptor beta chains from one sample in a study of blood T cell repertoires in COVID-19. Clones were sequenced by immunoSEQ multiplex PCR, and TCRdb holds only the in-frame ones, with some missing. The sample comprises some 60,000 clones, roughly 93% of which are singletons, and less than 2% rests with the top ten. Sequencing was carried out using peripheral blood. The source is a human donor in a cohort sampled during active COVID-19. Both conserved end residues are part of each CDR3. D genes are given only for firm matches. Clone size is given for some rows only: seen once, a few or many times, or a class if the clone is expanded.

-,TRBJ1-2,TRBV4-3,TRBD1,TGCGCCAGCAGCCTTCAGGCGGGACAGGCCGCCTATGGCTACACCTTC,CASSLQAGQAAYGYTF
-,TRBJ1-1,TRBV9,-,TGTGCCAGCAGCAAGGGGGACACTGAAGCTTTCTTT,CASSKGDTEAFF
-,TRBJ1-2,TRBV27,TRBD1,TGTGCCAGCAGTTTAAGGGACAGCTATGGCTACACCTTC,CASSLRDSYGYTF
-,TRBJ2-2,TRBV12-3/TRBV12-4,TRBD2,TGTGCCAGCAGTGGCGGGAGCACCGGGGAGCTGTTTTTT,CASSGGSTGELFF
once,TRBJ1-6,TRBV27,-,TGTGCCAGCAGCTTTGCTTCGACAGCTAATTCACCCCTCCACTTT,CASSFASTANSPLHF
-,TRBJ2-5,TRBV7-2,TRBD2,TGTGCCAGCAGCACGGGGGGGACCCAGTACTTC,CASSTGGTQYF
-,TRBJ1-6,TRBV11-3,-,TGTGCCAGCAGCTTAGATACCACACAGTCTTCGCCCCTCCACTTT,CASSLDTTQSSPLHF
once,TRBJ2-7,TRBV10-3,-,TGTGCCATCAGTGTACGCCGGGACAAGGAACGAGAATCCTACGAGCAGTACTTC,CAISVRRDKERESYEQYF
-,TRBJ2-3,TRBV28,TRBD2,TGTAAAGCGGGGGGCTACACAGATACGCAGTATTTT,CKAGGYTDTQYF
-,TRBJ1-3,TRBV5-4,-,TGTGCCAGCAGCTTGGGACAACTCTCTGGAAACACCATATATTTT,CASSLGQLSGNTIYF
-,TRBJ1-3,TRBV18,-,TGTGCCAGCTCACCAAACCAGGGCCCTGGAAACACCATATATTTT,CASSPNQGPGNTIYF